This TCR beta chain was captured by sequencing in a study of T cells in Graves' hyperthyroidism and ophthalmopathy (dated by TCRdb to between 2017 and 2020). Looking at the study overall: Peripheral blood samples were taken at the time of initial diagnosis, prior to any treatment. For training and testing, the roughly 93 patients in the discovery cohort were randomly divided in a 7:3 ratio. According to the paper, TCR Vbeta CDR3 sequencing was carried out on 135 peripheral blood samples, which came from under 50 ophthalmopathy, around 74 hyperthyroidism and roughly 17 progressor patients. Following sampling, methimazole starting at 30 mg daily was given to hyperthyroidism patients, and high-dose intravenous methylprednisolone was given to ophthalmopathy patients. The study also compared thyroid tissue and blood T-cell repertoires from several Graves' hyperthyroidism patients. To identify TCR V-J signatures that set the groups apart, the researchers used a discovery cohort of 90 to 100 patients, made up of approximately 43 with Graves' ophthalmopathy and 57 with stable Graves' hyperthyroidism. Prospective prediction of ophthalmopathy was tested in an independent validation cohort consisting of 18 hyperthyroidism patients and approximately 16 patients who later progressed to ophthalmopathy.

This clonotype was counted many times. No cognate antigen has been identified for it. The sample holds no much larger clone one base away, and base qualities are not on file. Moderately to severely active disease, a Clinical Activity Score of at least 3, a NOSPECS grade of at least 4, and a duration under 3 months were present in ophthalmopathy patients. Any patient with an uncontrolled infection, another autoimmune disease, pregnancy or lactation was excluded. Diagnoses relied on clinical symptoms, serum thyroxine and TRAb, thyroid ultrasound and orbital computed tomography. Ficoll-Paque density gradient centrifugation was used to isolate PBMCs from 10 ml of fresh peripheral blood. Total RNA was extracted using Trizol reagent, and RNA quality was assessed on an Agilent 2100 Bioanalyzer. Trimming removed 4 bases from V and 7 bases from J; the gene matches leave 14 bases unexplained. The CDR3 runs 16 amino acids, cysteine and phenylalanine included. The only DNA kept is the CDR3, 48 bases in frame from the first base. CDR1 and CDR2 are drawn from the germline V gene: SGHRS, YFSETQ.

TCR beta CDR3 regions were amplified from RNA transcripts. The TCR CDR3 was subjected to a first round of RT-PCR using the HTBI primer set and the Qiagen OneStep RT-PCR kit. The libraries were constructed in a second round of multiplex PCR and then size-selected and purified. Paired-end sequencing of the libraries was performed with 100 bp reads on an Illumina HiSeq2000. For the original study's pipeline: SOAPnuke was used to process the raw data, removing reads that contained adapters or uncalled bases, had a mean Phred below 15, or lacked an exact match to the constant primer or identifier. COPE v1.2.5 was used to merge the high-quality paired reads, and each unique nucleotide sequence was defined as a clonotype. Clonotypes were aligned to IMGT TRBV, TRBD and TRBJ reference segments using MiTCR v1.1. The analysis was restricted to V-J combinations with a frequency above 0.0001, which together covered just over 99% of the repertoires. A TCS score was defined as the ratio between F50 (clonal expansion) and ExV (chaos), using BLOSUM62-based TCRdist between CDR3 peptides within each V-J. Welch's t-statistics and random forest reduced just over 500 V-J features to fewer than 15, which were used in a naive Bayes classifier (R e1071). Using fastp trimming at Q25 and MiXCR clonotype assembly, TCRdb reanalyzed the public sequencing data and kept in-frame beta chains. Entries that share a CDR3 protein sequence are merged under the most common genes and DNA. V and J calls and clone size were set by TCRdb, not the authors. This sample lists approximately 250,000 distinct CDR3 sequences; roughly 22% were detected once. The ten largest clones represent roughly 40% of the sample.

What the research found in general, with its limitations: Sample size was not statistically predetermined, and blinding of investigators to group allocation was not performed. During validation, the model predicted progression to ophthalmopathy a median of approximately six months ahead of onset, with almost 71% sensitivity and 72.22% specificity. In cross-validation, a model built on a 13 V-J signature told ophthalmopathy apart from stable hyperthyroidism with approximately 90% sensitivity and about 81% specificity, and in testing the same model reached 80%/75%. Blood samples also contained most of the expanded thyroid clonotypes (frequency above 0.001), which suggests that blood repertoires may reflect thyroid immune responses.

This chain is built from TRBV5-1 and TRBJ2-5; 9 bases in the middle match TRBD2. The sequence was obtained from a woman in her thirties or forties with Graves' ophthalmopathy. Sequencing was performed on blood. The CDR3 protein: CASSAASGTSYGTQYF. The nucleotide sequence is TGCGCCAGCAGCGCCGCTAGCGGGACAAGCTACGGGACCCAGTACTTC.